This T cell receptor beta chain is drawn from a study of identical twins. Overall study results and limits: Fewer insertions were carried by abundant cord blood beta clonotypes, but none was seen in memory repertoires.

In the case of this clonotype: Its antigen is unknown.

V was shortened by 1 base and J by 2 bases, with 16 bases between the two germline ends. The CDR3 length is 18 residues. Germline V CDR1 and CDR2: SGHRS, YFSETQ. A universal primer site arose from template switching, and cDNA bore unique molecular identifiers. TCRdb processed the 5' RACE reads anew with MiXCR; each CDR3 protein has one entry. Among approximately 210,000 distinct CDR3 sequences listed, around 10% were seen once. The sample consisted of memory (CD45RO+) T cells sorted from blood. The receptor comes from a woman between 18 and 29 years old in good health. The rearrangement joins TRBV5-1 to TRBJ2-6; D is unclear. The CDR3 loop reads CASSLLPQVQPGANVLTF. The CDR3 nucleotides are TGCGCCAGCAGCTTGCTCCCCCAGGTCCAACCTGGGGCCAACGTCCTGACTTTC.